This is a list of T cell receptor beta chains from one sample in a study of human T cells and chemical hapten exposure. In TCRdb, the RACE reads were re-called with MiXCR into one record per CDR3 protein. The sample includes 110,000 or so distinct CDR3 sequences, less than 35% of them seen just once. The sequencing here drew on whole blood, taken in connection with sensitization to the hapten diphenylcyclopropenone (DPC). These receptors were taken from a man aged 40-50 years with alopecia areata. Some clones in this sample may be carry-over from other donors' samples. The CDR3 runs from the conserved cysteine through the conserved F or W. A D gene is named only where the DNA matches it firmly. Clone size, where shown, is once, few, many, or a class for clones that have expanded.

j_call v_call clone_size d_call cdr3_nt cdr3_aa
TRBJ2-4 TRBV5-1 many NA TGCGCCAGCAGCGAAGTTACCCTAGCCAAAAACATTCAGTACTTC CASSEVTLAKNIQYF
TRBJ2-5 TRBV20-1 few NA TGCAGTGCTAACACACGGAGACAAGAGACCCAGTACTTC CSANTRRQETQYF
TRBJ1-1 TRBV29-1 few TRBD1 TGCAGCACCAGTTCCCGGGACAGTGAAGCTTTCTTT CSTSSRDSEAFF
TRBJ2-6 TRBV7-2 NA NA TGTGCCAGCAGCTTAACGTTCTCTGGGGCCAACGTCCTGACTTTC CASSLTFSGANVLTF
TRBJ1-4 TRBV6-6 NA NA TGTGCCAGCGGGCAGTCTAATGAAAAACTGTTTTTT CASGQSNEKLFF
TRBJ2-5 TRBV5-1 few NA TGCGCCAGCAGCCTGGGGGGGGCTAGCGTAAAGCAAGAGACCCAGTACTTC CASSLGGASVKQETQYF
TRBJ1-3 TRBV12-3/TRBV12-4 NA NA TGTGCCAGCAGTTTCTTGGGGCAGGCGATCTCTGGAAACACCATATATTTT CASSFLGQAISGNTIYF
TRBJ2-1 TRBV29-1 NA NA TGCAGCGTTGACAGCCTGAGCTCCTACAATGAGCAGTTCTTC CSVDSLSSYNEQFF
TRBJ2-3 TRBV20-1 few NA TGCAGTGCTAGTCTAACGCAGTATTTT CSASLTQYF
TRBJ2-5 TRBV7-9 NA NA TGTGCCAGCAGCTTAGTAGGGCTGGGCTCTGGCCAAGAGACCCAGTACTTC CASSLVGLGSGQETQYF
TRBJ1-6 TRBV27 NA NA TGTGCCAGCAGTTTTGGGCCGGATTCACCCCTCCACTTT CASSFGPDSPLHF
TRBJ1-4 TRBV28 few TRBD1 TGTGCCAGCAGTTACGGGACAGGGAAGGTAGAAATGTTTTTT CASSYGTGKVEMFF